The entry below gives a single T cell receptor (beta chain) sequence along with its context. Amplification used 60 Vbeta primers and 13 Jbeta primers. In the original analysis: An analysis performed later counted about 80 million unique TCR beta chains (approximately 12 million of them shared). Method: immunoSEQ multiplex PCR; TCRdb's copy keeps in-frame clones and lacks some. The D gene and trimming were derived from the DNA, and the V and J assignments and clone size from that table. Of roughly 160,000 clones in the sample, roughly 80% were seen once. This entry is derived from a study of cytomegalovirus exposure and HLA in healthy donors. The CDR3 is 17 amino acids. The J segment lost 6 bases and the V segment lost 0 bases, leaving 8 bases of the junction unmatched. From germline, CDR1 is LGHNA and CDR2 YSLEER.

The chain joins TRBV4-3 to TRBJ2-4; 10 positions match TRBD2. The sample was PBMCs. The receptor was isolated from a woman aged 25-40 years in good health and CMV-seropositive. The CDR3 is CASSQDIGLAGGNIQYF. For the CDR3, the DNA is TGCGCCAGCAGCCAAGATATTGGGTTAGCGGGGGGAAACATTCAGTACTTC.